Detailed here is one T cell receptor beta chain. Its target is not known. The junction differs from germline at one of its ends, possibly a read error. The protocol was immunoSEQ multiplex PCR, while the TCRdb copy is restricted to in-frame clones and leaves out a portion. The sample holds millions of clones, 95% seen once. This specimen comes from a study of shared clonotypes between healthy human individuals. Nashville, Tennessee was home to all donors, who were Caucasian adults. Per the germline V gene, CDR1 is DFQATT and CDR2 is SNEGSKA (reference sequence). The CDR3 contains 11 residues. Findings and limits, study-wide: Naive subsets, compared against memory subsets, generally had larger estimated richness values.

The chain links TRBV20-1 to TRBJ2-3; no clear D gene. This sequence originates from a man between 18 and 29 years old in good health. Sequencing used naive CD4+ T cells sorted from blood. Noted subset: CD45RA+ positively selected. CDR3 residues: CSAIGEDMQYF. The CDR3 DNA follows: TGCAGTGCTATCGGAGAGGATATGCAGTATTTT.